This T cell receptor beta chain is from a study of shared clonotypes between healthy human individuals. As handled by the study authors: Junction-only immunoSEQ data arrived without quality scores, meaning filtering differed. The repertoire was sequenced with immunoSEQ multiplex PCR; TCRdb's copy has only in-frame clones and lacks some. The V and J calls and clone size were taken over from that table, and D and trimming were inferred from the DNA. The sample consists of about half a million clones, 79% of them appearing once. CDR1 SGHRS and CDR2 YFSETQ come from the germline V gene. The CDR3 is 11 amino acids. V lost 7 bases to trimming and J lost 10 bases; unmatched junction nucleotides: 4. This clone was detected a few times. The antigen is unknown. General study results and limits: In having few donors, the study represented limited genetic and exposure-history diversity.

This clonotype was sampled from a woman between 35 and 50 years old in good health. Some clones in this sample may be carry-over from other donors' samples. The chain is built from TRBV5-1 and TRBJ1-1; 10 nucleotides agree with TRBD1. Source material: PBMCs. CDR3 DNA sequence: TGCGCCAGCGCAGGGGACAGGGGAGCTTTCTTT. Translating it yields CASAGDRGAFF.